Shown below are 17 T cell receptor beta chains from a single sample sequenced in a study of T cells in Graves' hyperthyroidism and ophthalmopathy (dated by TCRdb to between 2019 and 2020). Library construction relied on multiplex PCR. The sample was run on an Illumina HiSeq 2000. TCR beta CDR3 regions were amplified from RNA transcripts. The first round of RT-PCR for the TCR CDR3 was performed with the HTBI primer set and the Qiagen OneStep RT-PCR kit. The public reads were reprocessed in TCRdb via fastp at Q25 and MiXCR, keeping in-frame beta chains. Entries are consolidated by CDR3 protein sequence, retaining the most common genes and DNA. The sample includes under 130,000 distinct CDR3 sequences, with around 50% observed a single time. The biggest ten clones account for approximately 25% of the sample. Sample: blood. The receptor source for this set is a man in his forties with Graves' hyperthyroidism.

This clonotype was recorded at least ten times. The CDR3 DNA follows: TGTGCCACCAGCAGGGGTCGGTTTGTAAACAATGAGCAGTTCTTC. Its protein product is CATSRGRFVNNEQFF. The V gene is TRBV15, the J gene TRBJ2-1; D is undetermined. Germline-derived CDR1 and CDR2 are LNHNV and YYDKDF (reference sequence). The CDR3 loop spans 15 amino acids. V lost 3 bases to trimming and J lost 5 bases, with 14 bases between them.

This clonotype was recorded a few times. One end of the junction is discordant with germline, which a read error may explain. The rearrangement links TRBV7-3 to TRBJ2-2; tentatively, D is TRBD1 or TRBD2 (6 bases each). Germline CDR1 is SGHTA and CDR2 is FQGTGA. The CDR3 loop spans 16 amino acids. As DNA, the CDR3 is TGCGCCAGCAGCCAAGAAAAGGGGGGAAGAACCGGGGAGCTGTTTTTT. Translation gives CASSQEKGGRTGELFF.

This clonotype was found a few times. A much larger clone lies a single base off, so this may be a read error. The chain has TRBV5-1 and TRBJ1-6; weak D call: TRBD1 (6 bases). V was cut by 3 bases and J by 11 bases, with 21 bases left in between. CDR1 and CDR2 from the germline V gene are SGHRS and YFSETQ. The CDR3 covers 16 residues. CDR3 amino acids: CASSSTSGGWGPPLHF. The CDR3 nucleotides read TGCGCCAGCAGCTCTACTTCGGGGGGCTGGGGTCCACCCCTCCACTTT.

This sequence joins TRBV9 and TRBJ2-7; maybe TRBD1 (6 bases). V lost 0 bases and J 4 bases, leaving 14 bases between the germline ends. CDR1 is SGDLS and CDR2 is YYNGEE in the germline V gene. This CDR3 has 15 amino acids. CDR3 region: CASSVGGGHSYEQYF. CDR3 nucleotides: TGTGCCAGCAGCGTAGGAGGGGGACATAGTTACGAGCAGTACTTC.

This clonotype was seen many times. V gene TRBV7-8 combines with J gene TRBJ1-2; possible D gene TRBD1, 6 bases. CDR1 SGHVS and CDR2 FQNEAQ come from the germline V gene. V was shortened by 6 bases and J by 8 bases, with 31 bases between the two germline ends. The CDR3 covers 18 residues. CDR3 nucleotides: TGTGCCAGCAGTTATAATCCCCCGGCGGGGGGGGCGAGTGGGGGCTACACCTTC. Translation: CASSYNPPAGGASGGYTF.

There are many counts of this clonotype. V is TRBV6-6 and J is TRBJ1-4; no firm D call. The V gene lost 7 bases and the J gene lost 0 bases, with 15 bases spanning the gap. The CDR3 consists of 16 residues. CDR1 is MNHNY, CDR2 SVGAGI, per germline (reference sequence). Here the CDR3 reads CASINGQIATNEKLFF. The DNA of the CDR3 is TGTGCCAGCATAAACGGTCAGATTGCAACTAATGAAAAACTGTTTTTT.

In DNA form, the CDR3 reads TGTGCCAGCCGACACCGGGACAGAGCGGGGGGGGTCCAAGCTAGCTATGGCTACACCTTC. Its translation: CASRHRDRAGGVQASYGYTF. This chain connects TRBV10-3 to TRBJ1-2; 7 nucleotides align to TRBD1. The germline gives CDR1 ENHRY, CDR2 SYGVKD. The trim removed 10 bases at V and 4 bases at J, leaving 30 bases unmatched. The CDR3 length is 20 residues.

This clonotype was observed at least ten times. This chain joins TRBV19 and TRBJ2-1, with D perhaps matching TRBD2 (6 bases). V lost 3 bases to trimming and J lost 7 bases, with 10 bases between them. The length of the CDR3 is 13 residues. Germline V gives CDR1 LNHDA, CDR2 SQIVND (reference sequence). The DNA of the CDR3 is TGTGCCAGTAGTATGACCCGGGGGAATGAGCAGTTCTTC. Amino acids: CASSMTRGNEQFF.

The V call is TRBV30, the J call TRBJ1-1; no reliable D call. The CDR3 sequence is 13 residues long. V lost 2 bases to trimming and J lost 5 bases, with 12 bases between them. Germline V gene data show CDR1 as GTSNPN and CDR2 as SVGIG (reference sequence). CDR3 coding DNA: TGTGCCTGGAGTCGAGAGGGATGGACTGAAGCTTTCTTT. Protein product: CAWSREGWTEAFF.

V usage is TRBV29-1 and J usage is TRBJ2-1, with 10 bases fitting TRBD1. The CDR3 length is 15 residues. The germline V gene has CDR1 SQVTM and CDR2 ANQGSEA. Trimming at V came to 8 bases and at J to 3 bases, leaving 10 bases not matched to a gene. For the CDR3, the DNA is TGCAGCTACCTTCGGGGGACAGGGGACTACAATGAGCAGTTCTTC. Protein: CSYLRGTGDYNEQFF.

About this clonotype: With a much larger clone just one base away, this may be a read error. The chain recombines TRBV4-1 with TRBJ1-1; D call uncertain. Germline V gene sequence: CDR1 MGHRA, CDR2 YSYEKL. The CDR3 contains 14 residues. CDR3 residues: CASSQDRANAEAFF. CDR3 nucleotide sequence: TGCGCCAGCAGCCAAGATCGGGCGAACGCTGAAGCTTTCTTT.

With respect to this clonotype: This sequence may be a read error, since a much larger clone differs from it by one base. This chain uses TRBV6-1 with TRBJ1-5, with TRBD1 identical over 7 bases. After removal of 2 bases from V and 5 bases from J, the junction contained 6 bases not matched to a gene. The CDR3 runs 15 residues. CDR1 is MNHNS and CDR2 is SASEGT in the germline V gene. CDR3 sequence (DNA): TGTGCCAGCAGTGAATGGGCCGGGACAGATCAGCCCCAGCATTTT. It yields the protein CASSEWAGTDQPQHF.

V usage is TRBV5-4 and J usage is TRBJ1-4; no reliable D call. This CDR3 comprises 14 residues. The germline CDR1 and CDR2 sequences are SGHNT and YYREEE (reference sequence). V lost 0 bases and J lost 8, with 11 bases in between. CDR3 region: CASSLEGMREKLFF. The CDR3 DNA follows: TGTGCCAGCAGCTTGGAAGGGATGAGGGAAAAACTGTTTTTT.

CDR3 bases: TGTGCCAGCAGCCCGCAGGGACACCCCATGAACACTGAAGCTTTCTTT. It is translated as CASSPQGHPMNTEAFF. The chain has TRBV9 and TRBJ1-1; the D gene is possibly TRBD1 (6 bases). Trimming took 4 bases from V and 0 from J, leaving 16 bases between them. Germline V lookup: CDR1 SGDLS, CDR2 YYNGEE. CDR3 size: 16 residues. Full variable domain (rest looked up from reference TRBV9 and TRBJ1-1): DSGVTQTPKHLITATGQRVTLRCSPRSGDLSVYWYQQSLDQGLQFLIQYYNGEERAKGNILERFSAQQFPDLHSELNLSSLELGDSALYFCASSPQGHPMNTEAFFGQGTRLTVV.

This clonotype was found once. V is TRBV7-9 and J is TRBJ1-6; possibly TRBD1 for D (5 bases). Per germline, CDR1 SEHNR and CDR2 FQNEAQ (reference sequence). This CDR3 is 14 amino acids long. Trimming left V 1 base short and J 9 bases short, with 10 bases between. The CDR3 DNA reads TGTGCCAGCAGCTTAGAGACAGTCCGTTCACCCCTCCACTTT. It specifies CASSLETVRSPLHF.

The chain recombines TRBV14 with TRBJ1-1; D unclear. V lost 8 bases and J lost 6, with 19 bases in between. From germline, CDR1 is SGHDN and CDR2 FVKESK. The CDR3 consists of 14 residues. This CDR3 reads CASSWAGGRAEAFF. CDR3 DNA sequence: TGTGCCAGCTCATGGGCGGGCGGGAGGGCTGAAGCTTTCTTT.

In the case of this clonotype: Given a much more abundant clone one base away, this may be a read error. Lacking the conserved final phenylalanine or tryptophan, this CDR3 likely reflects a read error. V is TRBV12-3 or TRBV12-4 and J is TRBJ1-1, with D possibly matching TRBD1 (5 bases). This CDR3 is built from 17 residues. With 5 bases removed from V and 3 bases from J, the gap between germline ends came to 22 bases. The CDR3 region has the DNA TGTGCCAGCAGTAAATATGACGGGCTAATCAGGGACACTGAAGCTTTCGTT. Its protein product is CASSKYDGLIRDTEAFV.